Each of the 20 T cell receptor beta chains below was sequenced from the same sample in a study of cytomegalovirus exposure and HLA in healthy donors. Researchers ran the PCR with 60 Vbeta and 13 Jbeta primers. The protocol was immunoSEQ multiplex PCR, while the TCRdb copy is restricted to in-frame clones and leaves out a portion. The sample has some 200,000 clones, more than 75% seen once. The specimen was PBMCs. These receptors all come from a woman aged 50 to 65 in good health and CMV-seropositive.

Notes on this clone: The junction departs from the called germline gene at one end, perhaps through a read error. The same CDR3 is also encoded by other DNA sequences in this sample. The gene calls are TRBV28 and TRBJ2-7; D possibly corresponds to TRBD1 (8 bases). The CDR3 totals 15 residues. Germline V gives CDR1 MDHEN, CDR2 SYDVKM. The DNA for the CDR3 is TGCGCCAGCAGCCAAGCGGGGACAGGTACGTTCGGGCAGTACTTC. Protein sequence: CASSQAGTGTFGQYF. Full variable domain (missing parts from reference TRBV28 and TRBJ2-7): DVKVTQSSRYLVKRTGEKVFLECVQDMDHENMFWYRQDPGLGLRLIYFSYDVKMKEKGDIPEGYSVSREKKERFSLILESASTNQTSMYLCASSQAGTGTFGQYFGPGTRLTVT.

The V gene is TRBV6-6, the J gene TRBJ2-7; 9 bases are shared with TRBD1. This CDR3 has 14 residues. The junction had 6 bases not matched to a gene; V was cut back by 6 bases and J by 3 bases. Germline assignment: CDR1 MNHNY and CDR2 SVGAGI (reference sequence). The CDR3 here is CASRLPGQGYEQYF. The DNA of the CDR3 is TGTGCCAGCAGGCTACCGGGACAGGGCTACGAGCAGTACTTC.

This chain uses TRBV2 with TRBJ2-5; the match to TRBD2 covers 12 bases. Germline values: CDR1 SNHLY, CDR2 FYNNEI. V lost 7 bases and J lost 3; bases outside the gene matches: 3. The CDR3 consists of 14 residues. CDR3 DNA sequence: TGTGCCAGCAAGGCTAGCGGGGGGGAAGAGACCCAGTACTTC. Protein: CASKASGGEETQYF.

CDR3 sequence reads: CASTWSTGDTGELFF. The CDR3 DNA reads TGTGCCAGCACTTGGTCGACAGGGGACACCGGGGAGCTGTTTTTT. The J gene is TRBJ2-2, the V gene TRBV27; 8 nucleotides match TRBD1. Trimming cost V 7 bases and J 3 bases; bases outside gene matches: 7. Germline CDR1 reads MNHEY; CDR2 reads SMNVEV (reference sequence). There are 15 residues in the CDR3.

V gene TRBV5-6 combines with J gene TRBJ2-3; D is perhaps TRBD1 (6 bases). CDR3 length equals 15 residues. The V and J ends lost 4 bases and 2 bases respectively, with 14 bases between them. Germline V gene data show CDR1 as SGHDT and CDR2 as YYEEEE. CDR3 amino acids: CASSPTGRNTDTQYF. In DNA, the CDR3 is TGTGCCAGCAGCCCAACAGGGAGAAACACAGATACGCAGTATTTT.

The V gene is TRBV5-8, the J gene TRBJ1-3; 9 bases map to TRBD1. CDR1 and CDR2 (germline): SGHTS, YDEGEE. V was clipped by 8 bases and J by 0 bases; unmatched bases: 12. The CDR3 runs to 17 residues. CDR3 region: CARPRDRDALSGNTIYF. CDR3 nucleotide sequence: TGTGCCAGGCCCCGGGACAGGGACGCTCTCTCTGGAAACACCATATATTTT.

The rearrangement links TRBV7-3 to TRBJ1-2; TRBD1 might be the D (5 bases). The CDR3 covers 15 residues. The V gene's germline CDR1 is SGHTA and CDR2 FQGTGA. V gave up 5 bases and J gave up 8 bases, with 21 bases separating them. The CDR3 spells CASSQEEGRVEGYTF. The CDR3 DNA follows: TGTGCCAGCAGCCAAGAGGAGGGCAGGGTGGAAGGCTACACCTTC.

CDR3 residues: CASSREWVQGNSDEQYF. The CDR3 DNA sequence: TGCGCCAGCAGCAGGGAGTGGGTACAGGGGAATTCGGACGAGCAGTACTTC. This rearrangement joins TRBV5-1 to TRBJ2-7, with 7 bases fitting TRBD1. Germline V gene lookup returns CDR1 SGHRS and CDR2 YFSETQ. The J segment lost 5 bases and the V segment lost 4 bases, leaving 18 bases of the junction unmatched. The CDR3 has 17 amino acids.

The rearrangement links TRBV7-9 to TRBJ2-3, with D tentatively TRBD2 (6 bases). The germline gives CDR1 SEHNR, CDR2 FQNEAQ (reference sequence). V was trimmed by 3 bases and J by 4 bases, leaving 8 bases between them. The CDR3 totals 13 residues. Written as DNA, the CDR3 is TGTGCCAGCAGCTTCGCGGGGTCAGATACGCAGTATTTT. Its translation: CASSFAGSDTQYF.

V and J are TRBV28 and TRBJ1-1, with 7 bases lining up with TRBD1. There are 15 residues in the CDR3. Germline trimming cut 5 bases from V and 0 bases from J; bases unmatched to any gene: 6. Per the germline V gene, CDR1 is MDHEN and CDR2 is SYDVKM. CDR3 bases: TGTGCCAGCAGTCCACAGGGGCGGTTGAACACTGAAGCTTTCTTT. Translated: CASSPQGRLNTEAFF.

V gene TRBV6-1 combines with J gene TRBJ2-1; TRBD1 agrees at 7 bases. This CDR3 has 14 amino acids. Germline V gene sequence: CDR1 MNHNS, CDR2 SASEGT. The junction had 8 bases not matched to a gene; V was cut back by 7 bases and J by 5 bases. The CDR3 DNA follows: TGTGCCAGCACCCGTTCAGGGGGAAACAATGAGCAGTTCTTC. Residues: CASTRSGGNNEQFF.

The CDR3 bases are TGTGCCAGCAGCTTAAATCGCCAGGGGCAAGAGACCCAGTACTTC. Protein product: CASSLNRQGQETQYF. The chain links TRBV7-9 to TRBJ2-5, with D maybe TRBD1 (6 bases). The V end was cut by 2 bases, the J end by 2 bases, with 12 bases between. CDR1 SEHNR and CDR2 FQNEAQ come from the germline V gene (reference sequence). The CDR3 contains 15 residues.

This clone has just one count. The gene calls are TRBV7-9 and TRBJ1-1; D uncertain. The V gene's germline CDR1 is SEHNR and CDR2 FQNEAQ (reference sequence). Deletions cut 5 bases from V and 2 bases from J, with 12 bases between. The CDR3 contains 14 residues. The DNA of the CDR3 is TGTGCCAGCAGCCCTATAGCAGCTAACACTGAAGCTTTCTTT. Its translation is CASSPIAANTEAFF.

This clone occurred once. The chain uses TRBV18 and TRBJ2-5; the match to TRBD1 covers 8 bases. The germline gives CDR1 KGHSH, CDR2 LQKENI. Trimming took 2 bases from V and 5 from J; bases not matched to a gene: 7. CDR3 length equals 15 residues. The chain's CDR3 is CASSPVRGLGETQYF. CDR3 in DNA: TGTGCCAGCTCACCAGTCAGGGGGCTTGGTGAGACCCAGTACTTC.

Worth noting for this clone: A read error may produce the germline difference seen at one junction end. At the DNA level, this CDR3 is encoded by other sequences in the same sample as well. The V and J genes are TRBV10-3 and TRBJ2-2; no definite D call. Germline CDR1 is ENHRY and CDR2 is SYGVKD. The CDR3 length is 12 residues. The CDR3 region has the DNA TGCGCCATCAGTTACTTCACCGGGGAGCTGTTTTTT. Protein sequence: CAISYFTGELFF.

On this clone: The germline gene is not matched at one end of the junction; a read error may be the cause. The J gene is TRBJ2-6, the V gene TRBV4-1; 7 bases are a match to TRBD1. This CDR3 contains 16 residues. Looked up from germline, CDR1 is MGHRA and CDR2 is YSYEKL. The CDR3 loop reads CASSYGQGDGANVLTF. The CDR3 bases are TGTGCCAGCAGCTATGGCCAGGGGGACGGGGCCAACGTCCTGACTTTC.

J is TRBJ2-5 and V is TRBV28; 8 positions agree with TRBD2. CDR3 length: 13 amino acids. CDR1 MDHEN and CDR2 SYDVKM come from the germline V gene. V dropped 9 bases and J dropped 1; count of bases not matched to a gene: 4. As DNA, the CDR3 is TGTGCCAGTGTTAGCGGGGCCCAAGAGACCCAGTACTTC. It codes for CASVSGAQETQYF.

V and J are TRBV5-4 and TRBJ2-5, with 8 bases identical to TRBD1. The CDR3 loop spans 14 amino acids. Germline V CDR1 and CDR2: SGHNT, YYREEE (reference sequence). V lost 4 bases to trimming and J lost 5 bases; unmatched junction nucleotides: 7. For the CDR3, the DNA is TGTGCCAGCAGCAAGGGACAGGAGGAGGAGACCCAGTACTTC. This gives the protein CASSKGQEEETQYF.

The chain is built from TRBV7-2 and TRBJ1-5, with unresolved D. Per germline, CDR1 SGHTA and CDR2 FQGNSA. The CDR3 covers 12 residues. The V end lost 2 bases, the J end lost 9 bases, and 8 bases lay between the germline ends. CDR3 sequence reads: CASSLMSGPQHF. CDR3 sequence (DNA): TGTGCCAGCAGCTTAATGTCCGGGCCCCAGCATTTT.

This chain joins TRBV2 and TRBJ2-7; D may be TRBD2 (5 bases). Germline-derived CDR1 and CDR2 are SNHLY and FYNNEI. Deletions cut 10 bases from V and 2 bases from J, with 21 bases between. This CDR3 region has 15 residues. This chain's CDR3 is CATPRPGKEAYEQYF. The CDR3 DNA sequence: TGTGCCACCCCCCGTCCGGGGAAGGAAGCCTACGAGCAGTACTTC.